The clone carrying this T cell receptor (beta chain) has a single count. TCRdb keeps only in-frame clones here, not all; method: immunoSEQ multiplex PCR. The profile shows about 210,000 clones, 65% to 90% of them singletons. Trimming took 8 bases from V and 3 from J, leaving 8 bases between them. The CDR3 consists of 13 residues. Looked up from germline, CDR1 is LNHNV and CDR2 is YYDKDF (reference sequence). This specimen belongs to a study of blood T cell repertoires in COVID-19. Study-wide context: From T cells, B-cell-depleted T cells, or PBMCs came the material, which was cDNA or gDNA.

The chain combines TRBV15 with TRBJ1-6, with D unresolved. The source of this sequence is a woman between 45 and 65 years old with acute COVID-19. Specimen: PBMCs or T cells enriched from blood (not recorded which). The CDR3 loop reads CATRRDYNSPLHF. DNA of the CDR3: TGTGCCACCCGGAGGGACTATAATTCACCCCTCCACTTT.